What follows are 30 T cell receptor beta chains derived from one specimen sequenced in a study of CD8 T cells in Susac syndrome. RNA in amounts of about 0.5 to 1 ug was reverse transcribed with random hexamers. In TCRdb, the immunoSEQ multiplex PCR reads were re-called with MiXCR into one record per CDR3 protein. The sample holds 84,000 or so distinct CDR3 sequences, around 95% seen once. Material: CD8+ T cells from PBMCs. Receptors originate from a human donor with Susac syndrome.

The chain is built from TRBV15 and TRBJ1-5, with D uncertain. The CDR3 spans 16 residues. Per germline, CDR1 LNHNV and CDR2 YYDKDF (reference sequence). Trimming shortened V by 0 bases and J by 0 bases, and 9 bases separated the two germline ends. The chain's CDR3 is CATSRDHSDSNQPQHF. The CDR3 DNA reads as TGTGCCACCAGCAGAGATCACAGCGATAGCAATCAGCCCCAGCATTTT. The full variable domain, with the rest looked up from reference TRBV15 and TRBJ1-5, is DAMVIQNPRYQVTQFGKPVTLSCSQTLNHNVMYWYQQKSSQAPKLLFHYYDKDFNNEADTPDNFQSRRPNTSFCFLDIRSPGLGDTAMYLCATSRDHSDSNQPQHFGDGTRLSIL.

The chain couples TRBV4-2 to TRBJ2-7; 9 bases are a match to TRBD2. From germline, CDR1 is LGHNA and CDR2 YNFKEQ. J gave up 3 bases and V 1 base, and 7 bases lay outside the gene matches. The CDR3 sequence is 16 residues long. The CDR3 DNA is TGTGCCAGCAGCCAAGGGTCTAGCGGGGATGTCTACGAGCAGTACTTC. It is translated as CASSQGSSGDVYEQYF.

This clonotype has only a few counts. The chain recombines TRBV12-3 or TRBV12-4 with TRBJ2-5; D is undetermined. There are 13 residues in the CDR3. V lost 5 bases and J lost 0, with 7 bases in between. The CDR3 nucleotides are TGTGCCAGCAGTCTGGGGTACCAAGAGACCCAGTACTTC. Translating gives CASSLGYQETQYF.

As DNA, the CDR3 is TGCAGCGTTCTTGGGACAGGGGGTGGCGAGCAGTACTTC. It codes for CSVLGTGGGEQYF. The chain links TRBV29-1 to TRBJ2-7; 11 bases map to TRBD1. V trimming: 5 bases; J trimming: 6 bases; junction bases outside the gene matches: 6. Germline CDR1 SQVTM, CDR2 ANQGSEA. The CDR3 sequence is 13 residues long.

The rearrangement links TRBV28 to TRBJ2-5; D ambiguous. The CDR3 is made up of 12 amino acids. CDR1 is MDHEN, CDR2 SYDVKM, per germline. V gave up 6 bases and J gave up 5 bases, with 10 bases separating them. The CDR3 sequence is CASRGQGETQYF. In DNA form, the CDR3 reads TGTGCCAGCAGGGGTCAAGGGGAGACCCAGTACTTC. The full variable domain, completed using reference TRBV28 and TRBJ2-5, is DVKVTQSSRYLVKRTGEKVFLECVQDMDHENMFWYRQDPGLGLRLIYFSYDVKMKEKGDIPEGYSVSREKKERFSLILESASTNQTSMYLCASRGQGETQYFGPGTRLLVL.

V gene TRBV10-3 combines with J gene TRBJ2-1; no clear D gene. Deletions cut 0 bases from V and 10 bases from J, with 4 bases between. The CDR3 runs 11 residues. CDR1 is ENHRY and CDR2 is SYGVKD in the germline V gene. The CDR3 loop is CAISESGEQFF. CDR3 nucleotide sequence: TGTGCCATCAGTGAGTCAGGGGAGCAGTTCTTC.

In this sample, this clonotype turned up once. V is TRBV13 and J is TRBJ2-5; tentative D call: TRBD2 (5 bases). Germline CDR1 is PRHDT and CDR2 is FYEKMQ (reference sequence). V was clipped by 1 base and J by 5 bases, with 14 bases between them. CDR3 length equals 15 residues. CDR3 protein: CASSLEEEGTETQYF. The CDR3 DNA reads TGTGCCAGCAGCTTAGAGGAAGAGGGAACGGAGACCCAGTACTTC.

V gene TRBV29-1 combines with J gene TRBJ1-1, with D unresolved. The CDR3 is 9 amino acids. Between the trimmed V and J ends, which lost 3 bases and 8 bases, there was a span of 4 bases. The germline V gene has CDR1 SQVTM and CDR2 ANQGSEA. The CDR3 spells CSVDREAFF. CDR3 in DNA: TGCAGCGTTGATAGAGAAGCTTTCTTT.

The rearrangement links TRBV4-1 to TRBJ2-7; maybe TRBD2 (6 bases). The CDR3 spans 14 residues. Trimming removed 3 bases from V and 2 bases from J, with 11 bases in between. CDR1 is MGHRA, CDR2 YSYEKL, per germline. The CDR3 nucleotides are TGCGCCAGCAGCCAGGGGGACTCCACCTACGAGCAGTACTTC. Protein product: CASSQGDSTYEQYF.

This chain joins TRBV9 and TRBJ2-5; the D is unclear. CDR3 size: 16 residues. Germline V CDR1 and CDR2: SGDLS, YYNGEE. V was trimmed by 4 bases and J by 2 bases, leaving 18 bases between them. The CDR3 DNA reads TGTGCCAGCAGCCCCAGTCCTACCGGGCCACAAGAGACCCAGTACTTC. It yields the protein CASSPSPTGPQETQYF. Variable domain in full (rest from reference TRBV9 and TRBJ2-5): DSGVTQTPKHLITATGQRVTLRCSPRSGDLSVYWYQQSLDQGLQFLIQYYNGEERAKGNILERFSAQQFPDLHSELNLSSLELGDSALYFCASSPSPTGPQETQYFGPGTRLLVL.

The chain uses TRBV7-2 and TRBJ2-1; possibly TRBD2 for D (5 bases). CDR3 length: 15 amino acids. V lost 3 bases, J lost 4 bases, and 13 bases lay in between. The germline V gene has CDR1 SGHTA and CDR2 FQGNSA. Written as DNA, the CDR3 is TGTGCCAGCAGCTTCGGGGTTGGCCTTTACAATGAGCAGTTCTTC. It yields the protein CASSFGVGLYNEQFF.

The chain combines TRBV29-1 with TRBJ2-7, with 9 nucleotides matching TRBD1. This CDR3 spans 14 amino acids. V shed 6 bases, J shed 6 bases, and the junction held 12 bases outside the gene matches. The germline V gene encodes CDR1 SQVTM and CDR2 ANQGSEA. CDR3 region: CSVDPGTGTPEQYF. As DNA, the CDR3 is TGCAGCGTGGATCCCGGGACAGGGACTCCCGAGCAGTACTTC.

This rearrangement joins TRBV21-1 to TRBJ1-1. TRBV21-1 is labeled a pseudogene. The CDR3 covers 14 residues. CDR3 in amino acids: CASLRERLNTEAFF. The CDR3 region has the DNA TGTGCCAGCCTCCGAGAGAGACTGAACACTGAAGCTTTCTTT.

This chain links TRBV6-2 or TRBV6-3 with TRBJ2-7; D assignment may be TRBD1 or TRBD2 (5 bases each). Germline values: CDR1 MNHEY, CDR2 SVGEGT. The CDR3 runs to 15 residues. V shed 0 bases and J shed 0 bases, with 9 bases lying between them. The CDR3 nucleotides are TGTGCCAGCAGTTACTCTAGGGACGGCTCCTACGAGCAGTACTTC. Protein sequence: CASSYSRDGSYEQYF.

V is TRBV20-1 and J is TRBJ1-2; perhaps TRBD1 as D (6 bases). Germline V lookup: CDR1 DFQATT, CDR2 SNEGSKA (reference sequence). This CDR3 has 10 residues. V lost 6 bases, J lost 6 bases, and 8 bases lay in between. CDR3 amino acids: CSASGDGYTF. The DNA of the CDR3 is TGCAGTGCATCAGGGGATGGCTACACCTTC.

This clonotype has just one count. This chain links TRBV9 with TRBJ2-7; 8 bases are shared with TRBD1. V shed 3 bases and J 6 bases; nucleotides not matched to a gene: 8. The CDR3 consists of 14 residues. Germline values: CDR1 SGDLS, CDR2 YYNGEE. CDR3 region: CASSAGTGPSEQYF. In nucleotides, the CDR3 is TGTGCCAGCAGCGCCGGGACAGGACCATCCGAGCAGTACTTC.

The chain uses TRBV15 and TRBJ2-3; D call uncertain. V was pared by 0 bases and J by 6 bases, with 4 bases between. This CDR3 comprises 12 residues. The germline V gene has CDR1 LNHNV and CDR2 YYDKDF (reference sequence). The CDR3 sequence: CATSRDSDTQYF. In DNA, the CDR3 is TGTGCCACCAGCAGAGATTCGGATACGCAGTATTTT.

This chain links TRBV9 with TRBJ2-5, with unresolved D. V dropped 1 base and J dropped 0 bases, with 7 bases sitting between them. This CDR3 spans 14 amino acids. From germline, CDR1 is SGDLS and CDR2 YYNGEE. CDR3 amino acids: CASSVLGNQETQYF. Here the CDR3 DNA reads TGTGCCAGCAGCGTACTAGGGAACCAAGAGACCCAGTACTTC.

This clonotype has just one count. The V gene is TRBV30, the J gene TRBJ2-7; D is uncertain. Germline V gives CDR1 GTSNPN, CDR2 SVGIG (reference sequence). The CDR3 has 12 amino acids. Trimming took 6 bases from V and 2 from J, leaving 11 bases between them. DNA of the CDR3: TGTGCCTGTTACCGGGCTACCTACGAGCAGTACTTC. It yields the protein CACYRATYEQYF.

The chain recombines TRBV5-1 with TRBJ2-7; weak D call: TRBD1 (5 bases). V lost 0 bases and J lost 1, with 11 bases in between. The length of the CDR3 is 15 residues. The germline gives CDR1 SGHRS, CDR2 YFSETQ. CDR3 in DNA: TGCGCCAGCAGCTTGGAAGGTGGGGCGTCCTACGAGCAGTACTTC. Its translation is CASSLEGGASYEQYF.

This chain links TRBV6-4 with TRBJ2-2, with a tentative D call TRBD2 (6 bases). The V end was cut by 6 bases, the J end by 3 bases, with 8 bases between. The CDR3 totals 13 residues. From germline, CDR1 is MRHNA and CDR2 SNTAGT. CDR3 amino acids: CASSGSDTGELFF. The CDR3 coding sequence is TGTGCCAGCAGCGGGAGTGACACCGGGGAGCTGTTTTTT.

This CDR3 reads CSVESAEGGATGELFF. The CDR3 nucleotides read TGCAGCGTTGAAAGCGCGGAAGGTGGGGCCACCGGGGAGCTGTTTTTT. V and J are TRBV29-1 and TRBJ2-2; D is perhaps TRBD1 (5 bases). This CDR3 is 16 amino acids long. V was cut by 2 bases and J by 4 bases, with 17 bases left in between. CDR1 and CDR2 (germline): SQVTM, ANQGSEA.

This chain links TRBV5-1 with TRBJ2-7; D gene ambiguous. The V gene's germline CDR1 is SGHRS and CDR2 YFSETQ. V was cut by 0 bases and J by 0 bases, with 7 bases left in between. This CDR3 is 14 amino acids long. The CDR3 DNA is TGCGCCAGCAGCTTGGATCTGAGCTCCTACGAGCAGTACTTC. Translated: CASSLDLSSYEQYF.

The chain couples TRBV9 to TRBJ1-2; D gene ambiguous. The germline V and J ends were trimmed by 0 bases and 5 bases, with 14 bases remaining between them. The CDR3 consists of 15 residues. The germline gives CDR1 SGDLS, CDR2 YYNGEE. In DNA, the CDR3 is TGTGCCAGCAGCGTAGTCCGGGCAAAACTTTATGGCTACACCTTC. It encodes CASSVVRAKLYGYTF.

This rearrangement joins TRBV19 to TRBJ2-2; D remains ambiguous. Germline CDR1 and CDR2: LNHDA and SQIVND (reference sequence). Deletions cut 1 base from V and 2 bases from J, with 2 bases between. This CDR3 is 13 amino acids long. The CDR3 bases are TGTGCCAGTAGTATAGCCAACACCGGGGAGCTGTTTTTT. This gives the protein CASSIANTGELFF.

The V and J genes are TRBV25-1 and TRBJ2-6; 7 bases agree with TRBD2. Germline values: CDR1 MGHDK, CDR2 SYGVNS. There are 15 residues in the CDR3. After removal of 2 bases from V and 7 bases from J, the junction contained 5 bases not matched to a gene. The chain's CDR3 is CASSELAGVANVLTF. CDR3 in DNA: TGTGCCAGCAGTGAACTGGCGGGAGTAGCCAACGTCCTGACTTTC. Full variable domain (remainder filled in from reference TRBV25-1 and TRBJ2-6): EADIYQTPRYLVIGTGKKITLECSQTMGHDKMYWYQQDPGMELHLIHYSYGVNSTEKGDLSSESTVSRIRTEHFPLTLESARPSHTSQYLCASSELAGVANVLTFGAGSRLTVL.

The chain employs TRBV29-1 and TRBJ2-1; tentative D call: TRBD2 (6 bases). The germline CDR1 and CDR2 sequences are SQVTM and ANQGSEA. The CDR3 extends over 16 amino acids. The V end was cut by 3 bases, the J end by 2 bases, with 17 bases between. CDR3 sequence reads: CSVDGVLAPTYNEQFF. The CDR3 nucleotides are TGCAGCGTTGATGGTGTGCTAGCGCCCACCTACAATGAGCAGTTCTTC.

The chain uses TRBV6-5 and TRBJ1-1; tentative D call: TRBD1 (6 bases). CDR3 length equals 15 residues. Trimming took off 8 bases at V and 1 base at J, with 17 bases between the two ends. Germline-derived CDR1 and CDR2 are MNHEY and SVGAGI. CDR3 in amino acids: CASAPASRGNTEAFF. The CDR3 DNA follows: TGTGCCAGCGCCCCCGCCTCCAGGGGGAACACTGAAGCTTTCTTT.

The V call is TRBV27, the J call TRBJ1-5, with D unresolved. The CDR3 covers 13 residues. CDR1 MNHEY and CDR2 SMNVEV come from the germline V gene (reference sequence). V was pared by 2 bases and J by 11 bases, with 13 bases between. CDR3 region: CASSLSPVGAQHF. The CDR3 region has the DNA TGTGCCAGCAGTTTAAGTCCAGTCGGGGCCCAGCATTTT.

The V gene is TRBV6-1, the J gene TRBJ2-1; 8 bases match TRBD2. This CDR3 region has 15 residues. The J segment lost 6 bases and the V segment lost 4 bases, leaving 8 bases of the junction unmatched. The V gene's germline CDR1 is MNHNS and CDR2 SASEGT. The CDR3 nucleotides are TGTGCCAGCAGTGTTATAGCGGGAAGGGGCAATGAGCAGTTCTTC. As protein: CASSVIAGRGNEQFF.